This entry is about one T cell receptor beta chain. The sample belongs to a study of CD8+ T cells in alopecia areata. Overall study context: Patients received oral tofacitinib, 5 to 10 mg twice daily, for moderate-to-severe alopecia areata.

Following extraction, RNA underwent reverse transcription to cDNA, which served as the sequencing template. Profiled with immunoSEQ multiplex PCR; TCRdb holds only in-frame clones, not every one. This sample has around 160,000 clones, with around 87% found just once. Germline loops: CDR1 MNHEY, CDR2 SMNVEV (reference sequence). V was pared by 5 bases and J by 3 bases, with 3 bases of the junction left unmatched. This CDR3 region has 13 residues. The TCR sequence derives from a human donor with alopecia areata. The chain is built from TRBV27 and TRBJ1-1; 7 nucleotides line up with TRBD1. The source material was CD8+ T cells sorted from blood, sampled at week 0. CDR3: CASSDREDTEAFF. CDR3 DNA: TGTGCCAGCAGTGACAGGGAGGACACTGAAGCTTTCTTT.